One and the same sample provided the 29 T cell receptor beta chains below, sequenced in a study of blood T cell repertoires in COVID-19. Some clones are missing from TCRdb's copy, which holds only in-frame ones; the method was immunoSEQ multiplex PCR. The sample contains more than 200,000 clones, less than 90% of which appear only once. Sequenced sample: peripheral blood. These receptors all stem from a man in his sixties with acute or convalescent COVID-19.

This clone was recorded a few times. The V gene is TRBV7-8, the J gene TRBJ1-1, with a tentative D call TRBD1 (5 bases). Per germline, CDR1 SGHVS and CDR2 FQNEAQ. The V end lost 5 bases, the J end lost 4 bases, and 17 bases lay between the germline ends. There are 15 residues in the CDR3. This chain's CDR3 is CASSENGGATTEAFF. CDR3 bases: TGTGCCAGCAGCGAAAACGGAGGGGCGACCACTGAAGCTTTCTTT.

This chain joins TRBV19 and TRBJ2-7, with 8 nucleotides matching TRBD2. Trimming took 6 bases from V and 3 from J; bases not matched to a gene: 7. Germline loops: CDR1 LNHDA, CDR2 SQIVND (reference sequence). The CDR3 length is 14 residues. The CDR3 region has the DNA TGTGCCAGTAGCACCGGGACTAGTCACTACGAGCAGTACTTC. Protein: CASSTGTSHYEQYF.

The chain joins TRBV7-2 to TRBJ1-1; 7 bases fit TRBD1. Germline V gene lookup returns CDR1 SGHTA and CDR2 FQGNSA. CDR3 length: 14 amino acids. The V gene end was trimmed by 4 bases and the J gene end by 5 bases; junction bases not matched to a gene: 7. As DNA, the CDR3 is TGTGCCAGCAGCTCTAACTCAGGGGGGACTGAAGCTTTCTTT. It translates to CASSSNSGGTEAFF.

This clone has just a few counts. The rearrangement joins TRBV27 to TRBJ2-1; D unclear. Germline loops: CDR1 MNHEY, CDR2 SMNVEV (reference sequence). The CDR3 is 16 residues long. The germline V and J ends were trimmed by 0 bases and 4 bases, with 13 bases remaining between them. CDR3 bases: TGTGCCAGCAGTTTATCCGCCAACGAGGCTTACAATGAGCAGTTCTTC. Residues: CASSLSANEAYNEQFF.

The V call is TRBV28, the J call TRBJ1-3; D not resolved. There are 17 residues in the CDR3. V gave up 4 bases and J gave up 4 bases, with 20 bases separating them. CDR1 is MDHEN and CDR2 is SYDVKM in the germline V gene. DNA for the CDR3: TGTGCCAGCAGTTCAGGTTACAGCCTACCCCTAGGAAACACCATATATTTT. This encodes CASSSGYSLPLGNTIYF.

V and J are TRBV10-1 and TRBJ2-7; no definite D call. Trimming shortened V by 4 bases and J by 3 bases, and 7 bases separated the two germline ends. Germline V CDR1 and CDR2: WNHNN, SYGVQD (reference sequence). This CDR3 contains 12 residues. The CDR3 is CASSGGNYEQYF. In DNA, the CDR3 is TGCGCCAGCAGTGGAGGCAACTACGAGCAGTACTTC.

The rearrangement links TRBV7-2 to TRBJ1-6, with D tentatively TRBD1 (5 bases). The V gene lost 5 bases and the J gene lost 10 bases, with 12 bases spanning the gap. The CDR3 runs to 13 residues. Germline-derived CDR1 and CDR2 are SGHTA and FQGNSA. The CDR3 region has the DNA TGTGCCAGCAGCACCATGCAGGGCTCACCCCTCCACTTT. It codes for CASSTMQGSPLHF.

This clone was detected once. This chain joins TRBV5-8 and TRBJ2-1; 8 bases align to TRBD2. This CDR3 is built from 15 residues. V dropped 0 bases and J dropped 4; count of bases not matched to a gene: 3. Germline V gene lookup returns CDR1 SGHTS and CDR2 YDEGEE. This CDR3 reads CASSLGLALYNEQFF. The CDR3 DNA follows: TGTGCCAGCAGCTTGGGACTAGCGCTTTACAATGAGCAGTTCTTC.

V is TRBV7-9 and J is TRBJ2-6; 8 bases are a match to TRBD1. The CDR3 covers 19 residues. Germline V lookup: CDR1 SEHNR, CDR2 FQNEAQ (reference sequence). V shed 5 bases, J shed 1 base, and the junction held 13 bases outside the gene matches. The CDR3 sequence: CASSERRDRSPSGANVLTF. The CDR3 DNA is TGTGCCAGCAGCGAAAGACGGGACAGGTCCCCATCTGGGGCCAACGTCCTGACTTTC.

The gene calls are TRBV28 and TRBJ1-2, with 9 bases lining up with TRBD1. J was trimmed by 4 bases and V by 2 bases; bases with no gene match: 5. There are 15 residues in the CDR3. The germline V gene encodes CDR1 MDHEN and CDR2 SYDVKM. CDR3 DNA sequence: TGTGCCAGCAGTTTAGGGACAGGGAAGACCTATGGCTACACCTTC. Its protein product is CASSLGTGKTYGYTF.

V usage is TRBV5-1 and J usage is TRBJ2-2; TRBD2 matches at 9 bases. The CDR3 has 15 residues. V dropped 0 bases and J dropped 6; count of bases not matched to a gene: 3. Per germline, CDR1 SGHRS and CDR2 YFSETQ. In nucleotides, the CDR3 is TGCGCCAGCAGCTTGGATAGCGGGAGTCCCGGGGAGCTGTTTTTT. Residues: CASSLDSGSPGELFF.

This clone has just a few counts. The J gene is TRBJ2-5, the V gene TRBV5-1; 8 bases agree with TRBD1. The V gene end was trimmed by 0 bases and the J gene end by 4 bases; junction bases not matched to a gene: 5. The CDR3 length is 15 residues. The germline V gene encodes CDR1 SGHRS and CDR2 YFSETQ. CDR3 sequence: CASSLAGGEGETQYF. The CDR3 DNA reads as TGCGCCAGCAGCTTGGCAGGGGGCGAAGGAGAGACCCAGTACTTC.

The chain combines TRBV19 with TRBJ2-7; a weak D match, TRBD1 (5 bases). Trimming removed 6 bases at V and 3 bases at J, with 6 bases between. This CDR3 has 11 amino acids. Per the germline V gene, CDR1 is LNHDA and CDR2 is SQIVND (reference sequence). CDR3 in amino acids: CASRQGYEQYF. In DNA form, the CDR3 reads TGTGCCAGTAGGCAGGGCTACGAGCAGTACTTC.

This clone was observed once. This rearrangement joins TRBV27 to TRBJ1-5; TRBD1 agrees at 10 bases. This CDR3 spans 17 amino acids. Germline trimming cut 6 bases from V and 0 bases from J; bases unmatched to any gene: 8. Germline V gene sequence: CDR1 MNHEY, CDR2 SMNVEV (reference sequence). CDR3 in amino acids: CASSRWTGGHSNQPQHF. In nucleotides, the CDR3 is TGTGCCAGCAGCCGATGGACAGGGGGTCATAGCAATCAGCCCCAGCATTTT.

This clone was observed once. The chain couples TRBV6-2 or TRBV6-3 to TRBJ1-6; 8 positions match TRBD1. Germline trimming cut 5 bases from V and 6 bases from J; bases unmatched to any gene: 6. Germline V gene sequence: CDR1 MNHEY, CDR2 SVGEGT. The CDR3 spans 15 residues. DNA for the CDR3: TGTGCCAGCAGTCTAGAGACAGGGGTTAATTCACCCCTCCACTTT. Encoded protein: CASSLETGVNSPLHF.

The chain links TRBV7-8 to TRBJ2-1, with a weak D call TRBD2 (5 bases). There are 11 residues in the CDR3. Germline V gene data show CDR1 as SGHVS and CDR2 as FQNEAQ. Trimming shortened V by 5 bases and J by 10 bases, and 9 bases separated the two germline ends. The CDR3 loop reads CASSPAGEQFF. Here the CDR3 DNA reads TGTGCCAGCAGCCCGGCGGGCGAGCAGTTCTTC.

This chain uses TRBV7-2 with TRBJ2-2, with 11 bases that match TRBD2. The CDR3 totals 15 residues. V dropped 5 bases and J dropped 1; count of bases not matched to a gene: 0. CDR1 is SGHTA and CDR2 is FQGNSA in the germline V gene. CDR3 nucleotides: TGTGCCAGCAGCGGGACTAGCGGGAACACCGGGGAGCTGTTTTTT. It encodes CASSGTSGNTGELFF.

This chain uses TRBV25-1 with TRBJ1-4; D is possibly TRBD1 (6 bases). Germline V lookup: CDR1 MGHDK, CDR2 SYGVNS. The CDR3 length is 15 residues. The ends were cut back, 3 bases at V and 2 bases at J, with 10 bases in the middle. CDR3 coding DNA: TGTGCCAGCAGTGACTACAGGGTTACTAATGAAAAACTGTTTTTT. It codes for CASSDYRVTNEKLFF.

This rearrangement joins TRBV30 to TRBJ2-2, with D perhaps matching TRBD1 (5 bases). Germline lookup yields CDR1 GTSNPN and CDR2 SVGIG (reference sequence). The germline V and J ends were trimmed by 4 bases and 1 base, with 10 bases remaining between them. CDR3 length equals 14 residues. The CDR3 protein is CAWNRQGNTGELFF. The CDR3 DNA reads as TGTGCCTGGAACCGGCAGGGGAACACCGGGGAGCTGTTTTTT.

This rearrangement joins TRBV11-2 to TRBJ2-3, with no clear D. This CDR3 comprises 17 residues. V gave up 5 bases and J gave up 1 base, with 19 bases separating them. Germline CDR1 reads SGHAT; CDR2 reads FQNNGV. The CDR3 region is CASSPPPGWVGTDTQYF. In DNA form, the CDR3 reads TGTGCCAGCAGCCCTCCTCCAGGCTGGGTGGGCACAGATACGCAGTATTTT.

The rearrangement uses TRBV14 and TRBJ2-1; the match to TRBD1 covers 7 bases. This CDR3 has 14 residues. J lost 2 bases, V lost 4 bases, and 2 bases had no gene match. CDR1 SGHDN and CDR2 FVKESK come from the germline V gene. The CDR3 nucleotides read TGTGCCAGCAGCCCGACAGGGACCTACAATGAGCAGTTCTTC. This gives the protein CASSPTGTYNEQFF.

The CDR3 bases are TGTGCCAGCAGTCCTTTTCGGGGCGGGAGGTACTCCTACGAGCAGTACTTC. Translating gives CASSPFRGGRYSYEQYF. V gene TRBV28 combines with J gene TRBJ2-7; 8 bases agree with TRBD2. This CDR3 region has 17 residues. Germline loops: CDR1 MDHEN, CDR2 SYDVKM. After removal of 5 bases from V and 0 bases from J, the junction contained 12 bases not matched to a gene.

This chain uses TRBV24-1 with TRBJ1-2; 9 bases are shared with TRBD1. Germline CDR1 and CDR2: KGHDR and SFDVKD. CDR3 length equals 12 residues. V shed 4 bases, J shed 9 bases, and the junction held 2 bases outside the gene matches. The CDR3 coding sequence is TGTGCCACCAGTGAGGGGACAGGGAGCTACACCTTC. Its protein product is CATSEGTGSYTF.

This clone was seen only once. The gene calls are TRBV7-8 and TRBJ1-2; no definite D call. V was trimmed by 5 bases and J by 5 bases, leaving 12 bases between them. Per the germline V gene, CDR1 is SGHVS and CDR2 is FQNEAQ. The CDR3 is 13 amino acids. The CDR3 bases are TGTGCCAGCAGCCTATCCCCTGTGTATGGCTACACCTTC. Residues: CASSLSPVYGYTF.

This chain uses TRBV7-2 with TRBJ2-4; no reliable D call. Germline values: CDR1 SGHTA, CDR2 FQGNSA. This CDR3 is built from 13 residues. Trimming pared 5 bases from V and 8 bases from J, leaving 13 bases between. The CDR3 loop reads CASSDTPADIQYF. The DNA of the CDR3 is TGTGCCAGCAGCGACACCCCCGCCGACATTCAGTACTTC.

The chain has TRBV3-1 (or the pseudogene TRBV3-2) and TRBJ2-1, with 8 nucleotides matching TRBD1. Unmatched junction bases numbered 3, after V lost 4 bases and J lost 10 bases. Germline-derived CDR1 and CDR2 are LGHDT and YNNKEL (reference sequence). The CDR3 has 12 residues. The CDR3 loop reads CASSRTGTEQFF. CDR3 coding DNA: TGTGCCAGCAGCCGGACAGGGACGGAGCAGTTCTTC.

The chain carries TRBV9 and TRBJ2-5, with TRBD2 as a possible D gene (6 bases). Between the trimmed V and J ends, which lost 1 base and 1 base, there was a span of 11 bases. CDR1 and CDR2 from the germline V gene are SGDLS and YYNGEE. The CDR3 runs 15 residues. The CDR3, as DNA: TGTGCCAGCAGCGTAATGGCGGGGTTCCAAGAGACCCAGTACTTC. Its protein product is CASSVMAGFQETQYF.

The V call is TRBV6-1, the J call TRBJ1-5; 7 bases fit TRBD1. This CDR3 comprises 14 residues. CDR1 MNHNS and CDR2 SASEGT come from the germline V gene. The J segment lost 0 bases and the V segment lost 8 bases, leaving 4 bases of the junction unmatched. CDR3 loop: CASRTGFSNQPQHF. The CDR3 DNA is TGTGCCAGCCGGACAGGTTTTAGCAATCAGCCCCAGCATTTT.

CDR3 in DNA: TGTGCCAGCAGCTTGAACAGGGTGGATGGCTACACCTTC. This sequence encodes CASSLNRVDGYTF. The rearrangement links TRBV5-6 to TRBJ1-2, with D maybe TRBD1 (6 bases). The germline V gene encodes CDR1 SGHDT and CDR2 YYEEEE. CDR3 size: 13 residues. V dropped 1 base and J dropped 6 bases, with 10 bases sitting between them. Together with reference TRBV5-6 and TRBJ1-2, the CDR3 gives the full variable domain: DAGVTQSPTHLIKTRGQQVTLRCSPKSGHDTVSWYQQALGQGPQFIFQYYEEEERQRGNFPDRFSGHQFPNYSSELNVNALLLGDSALYLCASSLNRVDGYTFGSGTRLTVV.